The next 10 T cell receptor beta chains were all read from a single sample in a study of cytomegalovirus exposure and HLA in healthy donors. Primers for the PCR totalled 60 Vbeta and 13 Jbeta. Assay used: immunoSEQ multiplex PCR; TCRdb lists only in-frame clones, some missing. This table holds about 43,000 clones, about 80% found once. The sample taken for sequencing was PBMCs. The origin of the receptors is a man younger than 45 in good health and CMV-seronegative.

The chain has TRBV7-2 and TRBJ2-7; 7 nucleotides align to TRBD1. J lost 1 base, V lost 1 base, and 1 base had no gene match. This CDR3 has 14 residues. Germline assignment: CDR1 SGHTA and CDR2 FQGNSA. The CDR3 protein is CASSLDRGSYEQYF. The CDR3 DNA follows: TGTGCCAGCAGCTTAGACAGGGGATCCTACGAGCAGTACTTC.

This clone turned up a few times. V gene TRBV6-6 combines with J gene TRBJ1-4; TRBD1 aligns across 8 bases. This CDR3 is built from 16 residues. CDR1 MNHNY and CDR2 SVGAGI come from the germline V gene (reference sequence). The V gene end was trimmed by 2 bases and the J gene end by 8 bases; junction bases not matched to a gene: 10. This CDR3 reads CASSYRTQGAGEKLFF. The CDR3 nucleotides are TGTGCCAGCAGTTACCGAACTCAGGGGGCGGGAGAAAAACTGTTTTTT.

The genes are TRBV15 and TRBJ1-4; 7 nucleotides agree with TRBD1. Germline loops: CDR1 LNHNV, CDR2 YYDKDF (reference sequence). V was clipped by 5 bases and J by 7 bases; unmatched bases: 10. The CDR3 contains 15 residues. CDR3 sequence reads: CATSPRDRGFEKLFF. Written as DNA, the CDR3 is TGTGCCACCAGCCCCCGGGACAGAGGTTTTGAAAAACTGTTTTTT. The whole variable domain, remainder taken from reference TRBV15 and TRBJ1-4, is DAMVIQNPRYQVTQFGKPVTLSCSQTLNHNVMYWYQQKSSQAPKLLFHYYDKDFNNEADTPDNFQSRRPNTSFCFLDIRSPGLGDTAMYLCATSPRDRGFEKLFFGSGTQLSVL.

The rearrangement joins TRBV28 to TRBJ1-4, with TRBD1 matching 9 bases. The CDR3 has 15 amino acids. Per the germline V gene, CDR1 is MDHEN and CDR2 is SYDVKM. J was trimmed by 5 bases and V by 5 bases; bases with no gene match: 6. The CDR3 loop is CASSHGGQGNEKLFF. For the CDR3, the DNA is TGTGCCAGCAGTCATGGTGGACAGGGGAATGAAAAACTGTTTTTT.

The gene calls are TRBV28 and TRBJ2-5, with D possibly being TRBD1 (5 bases). The germline CDR1 and CDR2 sequences are MDHEN and SYDVKM. V lost 6 bases, J lost 9 bases, and 20 bases lay in between. CDR3 length: 14 residues. The CDR3 DNA reads as TGTGCCAGCAGCCACCAATTAGCATTCAGGGCCCAGTACTTC. It specifies CASSHQLAFRAQYF.

The rearrangement uses TRBV6-4 and TRBJ2-1; TRBD2 matches 8 bases. CDR3 size: 15 residues. After removal of 0 bases from V and 7 bases from J, the junction contained 5 bases not matched to a gene. Looked up from germline, CDR1 is MRHNA and CDR2 is SNTAGT. The CDR3 loop reads CASSDSLAEPNEQFF. The CDR3 DNA sequence: TGTGCCAGCAGTGACTCACTAGCGGAGCCTAATGAGCAGTTCTTC.

This clone was seen just once. This chain joins TRBV19 and TRBJ2-1; D unresolved. CDR1 LNHDA and CDR2 SQIVND come from the germline V gene (reference sequence). This CDR3 spans 13 amino acids. With 3 bases removed from V and 10 bases from J, the gap between germline ends came to 13 bases. The CDR3 is CASSITALREQFF. CDR3 in DNA: TGTGCCAGTAGTATTACTGCGCTGAGGGAGCAGTTCTTC.

The sample holds a few counts of this clone. The J gene is TRBJ1-1, the V gene TRBV6-4; possible D gene TRBD1, 6 bases. Germline values: CDR1 MRHNA, CDR2 SNTAGT. This CDR3 is 13 amino acids long. V lost 5 bases, J lost 2 bases, and 9 bases lay in between. CDR3 DNA: TGTGCCAGCAGTAAGACAGGAAACACTGAAGCTTTCTTT. Its translation is CASSKTGNTEAFF.

The CDR3 nucleotides read TGCGCCAGCAGGCGACGGGAGGGGGCCTACGAGCAGTACTTC. Translated: CASRRREGAYEQYF. This chain connects TRBV5-1 to TRBJ2-5, with 8 positions matching TRBD2. The J call may not be correct, given that the DNA end is closer to TRBJ2-7. The V gene's germline CDR1 is SGHRS and CDR2 YFSETQ. This CDR3 region has 14 residues.

The chain has TRBV7-2 and TRBJ2-7, with a possible D match to TRBD2 (5 bases). The CDR3 is made up of 13 amino acids. Trimming left V 6 bases short and J 4 bases short, with 13 bases between. Germline CDR1 reads SGHTA; CDR2 reads FQGNSA. The CDR3 nucleotides read TGTGCCAGCAGTCGGACTGGTGTTTACGAGCAGTACTTC. As protein: CASSRTGVYEQYF.